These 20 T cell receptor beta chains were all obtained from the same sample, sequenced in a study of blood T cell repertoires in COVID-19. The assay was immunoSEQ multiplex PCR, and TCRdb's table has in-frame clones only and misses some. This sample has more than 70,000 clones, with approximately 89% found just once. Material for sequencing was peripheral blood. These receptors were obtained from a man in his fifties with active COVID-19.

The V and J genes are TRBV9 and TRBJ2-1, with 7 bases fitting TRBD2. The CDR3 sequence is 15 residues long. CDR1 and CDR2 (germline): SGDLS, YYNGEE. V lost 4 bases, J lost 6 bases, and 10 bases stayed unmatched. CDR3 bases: TGTGCCAGCAGCCCAACTAGCGCAAGCAGCAATGAGCAGTTCTTC. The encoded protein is CASSPTSASSNEQFF. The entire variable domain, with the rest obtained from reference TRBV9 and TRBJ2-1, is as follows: DSGVTQTPKHLITATGQRVTLRCSPRSGDLSVYWYQQSLDQGLQFLIQYYNGEERAKGNILERFSAQQFPDLHSELNLSSLELGDSALYFCASSPTSASSNEQFFGPGTRLTVL.

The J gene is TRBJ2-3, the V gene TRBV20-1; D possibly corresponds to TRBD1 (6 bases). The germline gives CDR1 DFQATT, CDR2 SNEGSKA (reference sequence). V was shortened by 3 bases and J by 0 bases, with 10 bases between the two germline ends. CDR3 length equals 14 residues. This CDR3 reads CSASPQGSTDTQYF. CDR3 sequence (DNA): TGCAGTGCTAGTCCCCAGGGGAGCACAGATACGCAGTATTTT.

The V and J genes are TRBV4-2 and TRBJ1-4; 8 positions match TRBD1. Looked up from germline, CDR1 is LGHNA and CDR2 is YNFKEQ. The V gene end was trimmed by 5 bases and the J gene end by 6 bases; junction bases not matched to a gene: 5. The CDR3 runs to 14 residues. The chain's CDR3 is CASSYGQGDEKLFF. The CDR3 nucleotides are TGTGCCAGCAGCTACGGACAGGGTGATGAAAAACTGTTTTTT.

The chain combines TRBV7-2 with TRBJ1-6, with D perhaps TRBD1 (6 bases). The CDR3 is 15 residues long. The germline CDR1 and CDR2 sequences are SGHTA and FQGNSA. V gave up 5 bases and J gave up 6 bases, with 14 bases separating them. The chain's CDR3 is CASSPAGQLNSPLHF. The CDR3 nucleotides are TGTGCCAGCAGCCCCGCCGGACAGCTTAATTCACCCCTCCACTTT.

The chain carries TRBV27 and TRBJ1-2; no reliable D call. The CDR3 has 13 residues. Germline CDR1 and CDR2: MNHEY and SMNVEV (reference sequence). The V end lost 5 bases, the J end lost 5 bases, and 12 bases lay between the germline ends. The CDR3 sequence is CASSANGPYGYTF. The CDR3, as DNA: TGTGCCAGCAGTGCGAATGGGCCATATGGCTACACCTTC.

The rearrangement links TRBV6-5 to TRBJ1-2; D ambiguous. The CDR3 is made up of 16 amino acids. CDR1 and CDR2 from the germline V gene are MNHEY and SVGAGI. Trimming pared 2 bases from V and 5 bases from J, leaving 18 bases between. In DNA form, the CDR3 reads TGTGCCAGCAGTTACCAAACCAACCCGGGCGGGTATGGCTACACCTTC. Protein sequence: CASSYQTNPGGYGYTF.

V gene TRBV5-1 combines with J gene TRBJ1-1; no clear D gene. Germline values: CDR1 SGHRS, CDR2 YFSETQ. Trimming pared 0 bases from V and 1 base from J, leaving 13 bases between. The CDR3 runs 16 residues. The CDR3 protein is CASSLGGSAPNTEAFF. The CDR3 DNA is TGCGCCAGCAGCTTGGGCGGCAGTGCACCGAACACTGAAGCTTTCTTT.

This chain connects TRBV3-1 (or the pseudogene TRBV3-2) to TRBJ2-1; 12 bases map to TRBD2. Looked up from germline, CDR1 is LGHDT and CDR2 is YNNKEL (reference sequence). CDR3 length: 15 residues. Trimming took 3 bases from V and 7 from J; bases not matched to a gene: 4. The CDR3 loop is CASSQEGTSGNEQFF. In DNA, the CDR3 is TGTGCCAGCAGCCAGGAGGGGACTAGCGGGAATGAGCAGTTCTTC.

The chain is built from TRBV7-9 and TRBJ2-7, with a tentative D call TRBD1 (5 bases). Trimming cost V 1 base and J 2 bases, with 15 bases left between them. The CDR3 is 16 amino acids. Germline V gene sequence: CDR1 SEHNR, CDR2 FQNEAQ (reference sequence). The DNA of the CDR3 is TGTGCCAGCAGCTTAGTGTCAGGGCCCCCCCCCTACGAGCAGTACTTC. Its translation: CASSLVSGPPPYEQYF.

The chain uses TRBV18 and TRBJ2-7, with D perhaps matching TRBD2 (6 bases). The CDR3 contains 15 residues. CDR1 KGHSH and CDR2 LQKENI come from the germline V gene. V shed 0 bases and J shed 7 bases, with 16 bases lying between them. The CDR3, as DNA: TGTGCCAGCTCACCACCTGCAACTAGCCTAGGGGAGCAGTACTTC. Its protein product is CASSPPATSLGEQYF.

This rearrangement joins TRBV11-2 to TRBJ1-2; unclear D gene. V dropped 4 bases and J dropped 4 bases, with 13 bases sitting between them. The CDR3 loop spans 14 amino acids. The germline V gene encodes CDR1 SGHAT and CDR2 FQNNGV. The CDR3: CASSSHTEGYGYTF. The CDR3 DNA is TGTGCCAGCAGCTCTCACACGGAGGGCTATGGCTACACCTTC.

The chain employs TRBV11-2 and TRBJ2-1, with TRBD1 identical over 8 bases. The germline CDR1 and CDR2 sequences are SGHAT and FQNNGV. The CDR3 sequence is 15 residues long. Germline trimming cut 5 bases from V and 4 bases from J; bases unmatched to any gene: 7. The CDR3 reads CASSPDRGGYNEQFF. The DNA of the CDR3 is TGTGCCAGCAGCCCTGACAGGGGAGGATACAATGAGCAGTTCTTC. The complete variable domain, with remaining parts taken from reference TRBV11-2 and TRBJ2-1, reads EAGVAQSPRYKIIEKRQSVAFWCNPISGHATLYWYQQILGQGPKLLIQFQNNGVVDDSQLPKDRFSAERLKGVDSTLKIQPAKLEDSAVYLCASSPDRGGYNEQFFGPGTRLTVL.

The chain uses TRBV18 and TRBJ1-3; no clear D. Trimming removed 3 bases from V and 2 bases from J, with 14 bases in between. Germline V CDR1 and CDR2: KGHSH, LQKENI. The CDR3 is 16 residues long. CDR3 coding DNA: TGTGCCAGCTCACCTCGTAACCCCGGGACTGGAAACACCATATATTTT. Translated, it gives CASSPRNPGTGNTIYF.

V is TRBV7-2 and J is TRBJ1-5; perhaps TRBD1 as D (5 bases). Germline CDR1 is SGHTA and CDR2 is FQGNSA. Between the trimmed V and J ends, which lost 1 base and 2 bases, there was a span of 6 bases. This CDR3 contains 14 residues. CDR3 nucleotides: TGTGCCAGCAGCTTAGTAGGGGGCAATCAGCCCCAGCATTTT. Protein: CASSLVGGNQPQHF. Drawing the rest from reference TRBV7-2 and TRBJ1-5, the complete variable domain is GAGVSQSPSNKVTEKGKDVELRCDPISGHTALYWYRQSLGQGLEFLIYFQGNSAPDKSGLPSDRFSAERTGGSVSTLTIQRTQQEDSAVYLCASSLVGGNQPQHFGDGTRLSIL.

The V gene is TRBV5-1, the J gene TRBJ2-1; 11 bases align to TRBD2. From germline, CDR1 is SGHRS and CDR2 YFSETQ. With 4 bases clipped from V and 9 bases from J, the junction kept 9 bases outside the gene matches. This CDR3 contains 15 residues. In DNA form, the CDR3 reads TGCGCCAGCAGCGTTTTACTAGCGGGAGAGGCTGAGCAGTTCTTC. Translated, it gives CASSVLLAGEAEQFF.

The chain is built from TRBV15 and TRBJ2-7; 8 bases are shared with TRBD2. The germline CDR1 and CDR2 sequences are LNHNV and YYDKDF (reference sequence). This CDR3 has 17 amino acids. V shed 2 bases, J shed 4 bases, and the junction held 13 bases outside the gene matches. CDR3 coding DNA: TGTGCCACCAGCAGATCCCCAGCGGGGGTGTTCGGTTACGAGCAGTACTTC. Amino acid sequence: CATSRSPAGVFGYEQYF.

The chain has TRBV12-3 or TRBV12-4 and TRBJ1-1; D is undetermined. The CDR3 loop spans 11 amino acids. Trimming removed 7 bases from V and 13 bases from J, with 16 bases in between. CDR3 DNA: TGTGCCAGCACCCTAGGACTAGGTGGTTTCTTT. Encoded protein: CASTLGLGGFF.

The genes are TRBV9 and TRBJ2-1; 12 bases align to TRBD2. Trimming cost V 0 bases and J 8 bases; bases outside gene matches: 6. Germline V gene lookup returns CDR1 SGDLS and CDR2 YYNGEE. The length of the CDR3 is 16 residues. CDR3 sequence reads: CASSVGLAGGQDEQFF. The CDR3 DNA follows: TGTGCCAGCAGCGTAGGCCTAGCGGGGGGGCAGGATGAGCAGTTCTTC.

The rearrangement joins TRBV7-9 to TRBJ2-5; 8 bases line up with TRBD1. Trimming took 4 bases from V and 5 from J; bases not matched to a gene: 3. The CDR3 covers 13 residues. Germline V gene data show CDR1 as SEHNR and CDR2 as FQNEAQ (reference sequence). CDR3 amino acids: CASSSTGAETQYF. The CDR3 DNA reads TGTGCCAGCAGCTCGACAGGGGCCGAGACCCAGTACTTC.

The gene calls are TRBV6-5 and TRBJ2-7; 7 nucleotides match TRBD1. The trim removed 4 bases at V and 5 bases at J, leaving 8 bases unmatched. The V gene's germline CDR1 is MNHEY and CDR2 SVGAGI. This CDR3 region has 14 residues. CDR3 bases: TGTGCCAGCAGTTCCATAAGACAGGGCGACGAGCAGTACTTC. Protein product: CASSSIRQGDEQYF.